These T cell receptor beta chains were read from a single sample in a study of identical twins. Using its own MiXCR run on the 5' RACE reads, TCRdb lists one record per CDR3 protein. This sample has roughly 290,000 distinct CDR3 sequences, with about 8.1% found just once. The same specimen was also included in a second study, on yellow fever vaccine responses in identical twins.

Sample: memory (CD45RO+) T cells sorted from blood. These receptors originate from a woman aged 18-29 years in good health. CDR3s include the opening cysteine and the closing phenylalanine or tryptophan. A D gene is named only where the DNA matches it firmly. For some rows the clone size is stated as once, few or many, or as a class when expanded; others skip it.

v_call	d_call	clone_size	j_call	cdr3_aa	cdr3_nt
TRBV7-6	TRBD1	-	TRBJ2-7	CASSSADRGSYEQYF	TGTGCCAGCAGCTCTGCGGACAGGGGCTCCTACGAGCAGTACTTC
TRBV18	-	many	TRBJ2-1	CASSPSRGNEQFF	TGTGCCAGCTCACCGTCAAGGGGCAATGAGCAGTTCTTC
TRBV3-1	-	many	TRBJ2-5	CASSNLLGTGGTQYF	TGTGCCAGCAGCAACCTACTTGGGACGGGCGGGACCCAGTACTTC
TRBV3-1	TRBD2	-	TRBJ2-3	CASSQGTSGGPDTQYF	TGTGCCAGCAGCCAAGGGACTAGCGGGGGTCCGGATACGCAGTATTTT
TRBV5-1	-	few	TRBJ1-4	CASRTPGSEKLFF	TGCGCCAGCCGAACCCCAGGGAGTGAAAAACTGTTTTTT
TRBV24-1	TRBD1	-	TRBJ1-2	CATSEGTARDGYTF	TGTGCCACCAGTGAAGGGACAGCGCGCGATGGCTACACCTTC
TRBV12-3/TRBV12-4	TRBD2	many	TRBJ2-7	CASRETSVAYEQYF	TGTGCCAGCAGGGAGACTAGCGTCGCCTACGAGCAGTACTTC
TRBV24-1	TRBD2	many	TRBJ2-3	CATSDPGLAGVSDTQYF	TGTGCCACCAGTGATCCCGGACTAGCGGGAGTTTCAGATACGCAGTATTTT
TRBV5-6	-	many	TRBJ2-4	CASSWGSGSNIQYF	TGTGCCAGCAGCTGGGGCTCAGGGAGTAACATTCAGTACTTC
TRBV11-1	TRBD2	many	TRBJ2-2	CASRRLAGSITGELFF	TGTGCCAGCAGGCGACTAGCGGGAAGTATCACCGGGGAGCTGTTTTTT
TRBV11-1	-	-	TRBJ1-1	CASSNAGQLNTEAFF	TGTGCCAGCAGCAACGCGGGGCAGTTGAACACTGAAGCTTTCTTT
TRBV29-1	-	-	TRBJ1-2	CSVQKTQRDYGYTF	TGCAGCGTCCAAAAGACACAAAGGGACTATGGCTACACCTTC
TRBV3-1	-	-	TRBJ2-7	CASSRTVISYEQYF	TGTGCCAGCAGCCGGACAGTGATCTCCTACGAGCAGTACTTC
TRBV2	TRBD2	few	TRBJ2-2	CASIPGLAGGFGELFF	TGTGCCAGCATTCCCGGACTAGCGGGGGGTTTCGGGGAGCTGTTTTTT
TRBV7-9	TRBD2	many	TRBJ2-3	CASSLEAGRTDTQYF	TGTGCCAGCAGCTTAGAAGCGGGGCGCACAGATACGCAGTATTTT
TRBV2	-	-	TRBJ2-5	CASSEGRGQHQETQYF	TGTGCCAGCAGTGAGGGAAGAGGACAACACCAAGAGACCCAGTACTTC
TRBV5-1	TRBD1	many	TRBJ2-7	CASSPRTGASYEQYF	TGCGCCAGCAGCCCCAGGACAGGGGCGTCCTACGAGCAGTACTTC
TRBV28	-	-	TRBJ2-3	CASSSRGVTQYF	TGTGCCAGCAGTTCAAGGGGAGTTACGCAGTATTTT
TRBV5-1	-	-	TRBJ2-1	CASSFGAGSGNEQFF	TGCGCCAGCAGCTTCGGTGCAGGGTCGGGCAATGAGCAGTTCTTC
TRBV5-1	-	many	TRBJ2-7	CASSSQVNEQYF	TGCGCCAGCAGCTCACAGGTAAACGAGCAGTACTTC
TRBV2	-	few	TRBJ2-1	CASGELLLGEQFF	TGTGCCAGCGGGGAACTGCTTTTGGGTGAGCAGTTCTTC
TRBV6-4	-	many	TRBJ1-1	CASSDRANTEAFF	TGTGCCAGCAGTGACAGGGCGAACACTGAAGCTTTCTTT
TRBV20-1	-	few	TRBJ2-3	CSALEWARRDTQYF	TGCAGTGCTCTCGAGTGGGCTAGGCGAGATACGCAGTATTTT
TRBV12-3/TRBV12-4	-	many	TRBJ2-1	CASSFQIGFDEQFF	TGTGCCAGCAGTTTTCAAATAGGCTTCGATGAGCAGTTCTTC
TRBV2	-	few	TRBJ2-7	CASSAQGGAYEQYF	TGTGCCAGCAGTGCACAGGGGGGGGCCTACGAGCAGTACTTC
TRBV7-9	-	-	TRBJ1-4	CASSLGGGQANEKLFF	TGTGCCAGCAGCTTAGGGGGGGGACAAGCTAATGAAAAACTGTTTTTT
TRBV5-6	-	many	TRBJ1-5	CASKVRALNQPQHF	TGTGCCAGCAAGGTTAGGGCACTCAATCAGCCCCAGCATTTT
TRBV12-3/TRBV12-4	-	many	TRBJ2-1	CASSLDVGQYNEQFF	TGTGCCAGCAGTTTAGATGTTGGGCAATACAATGAGCAGTTCTTC
TRBV6-1	-	few	TRBJ1-2	CASRQGTNYGYTF	TGTGCCAGCAGACAGGGAACTAACTATGGCTACACCTTC
TRBV6-5	TRBD1	many	TRBJ1-1	CASSYGTGNTEAFF	TGTGCCAGCAGTTACGGGACAGGGAACACTGAAGCTTTCTTT
TRBV11-3	-	-	TRBJ2-1	CASSYTWTARENEQFF	TGTGCCAGCAGCTACACGTGGACTGCTCGTGAGAATGAGCAGTTCTTC
TRBV7-8	TRBD2	-	TRBJ2-7	CASSGGSGRGVDEQYF	TGTGCCAGCAGCGGGGGGAGCGGGAGGGGAGTCGACGAGCAGTACTTC
TRBV20-1	-	-	TRBJ1-6	CSARDTTGHNSPLHF	TGCAGTGCTAGAGATACGACCGGGCATAATTCACCCCTCCACTTT
TRBV5-1	-	few	TRBJ1-1	CASSVTGDLNTEAFF	TGCGCCAGCAGCGTGACAGGAGATTTGAACACTGAAGCTTTCTTT
TRBV7-2	TRBD1	few	TRBJ1-2	CASSARDRANYGYTF	TGTGCCAGCAGCGCTAGGGACAGGGCTAACTATGGCTACACCTTC